The clone carrying this TCR beta chain was seen just once. This sample is part of a study of CD8+ T cells in alopecia areata. Isolated RNA was reverse transcribed into cDNA used as the sequencing template. Data came from immunoSEQ multiplex PCR; TCRdb stores just in-frame clones and leaves some out. The sample lists some 51,000 clones, almost 97% occurring once. The germline gives CDR1 SGHVS, CDR2 FQNEAQ. The CDR3 is 15 residues long. Trimming removed 3 bases from V and 8 bases from J, with 17 bases in between. Peripheral blood, together with lesional scalp punch biopsies, was collected from alopecia areata patients.

The chain employs TRBV7-8 and TRBJ2-1, with D tentatively TRBD2 (6 bases). Sample: CD8+ T cells sorted from blood, taken at week 0. This receptor was obtained from a human donor with alopecia areata. CDR3 amino acids: CASSLSARERDEQFF. DNA of the CDR3: TGTGCCAGCAGCTTGTCGGCTAGGGAGCGGGATGAGCAGTTCTTC. Based on the CDR3 plus reference TRBV7-8 and TRBJ2-1, the full variable domain is GAGVSQSPRYKVAKRGQDVALRCDPISGHVSLFWYQQALGQGPEFLTYFQNEAQLDKSGLPSDRFFAERPEGSVSTLKIQRTQQEDSAVYLCASSLSARERDEQFFGPGTRLTVL.